One sample yielded the 17 T cell receptor beta chains listed below, sequenced in a study of spatial heterogeneity in lung cancer. MiXCR was run by TCRdb on the 5' RACE reads, yielding one entry per CDR3 protein. The table records 35,000 to 50,000 distinct CDR3 sequences, around 3.1% of them present only once. Time point defined: sample taken at primary tumor resection. The input for sequencing was normal lung tissue next to the tumor, taken at surgery. These receptors were taken from a male donor with early-stage non-small cell lung cancer.

Many counts were recorded for this clonotype. The chain links TRBV12-3 or TRBV12-4 to TRBJ1-5; D uncertain. The CDR3 sequence is 14 residues long. With 6 bases removed from V and 3 bases from J, the gap between germline ends came to 12 bases. CDR3 sequence (DNA): TGTGCCAGCAGGGGCGGGCAGGCCAATCAGCCCCAGCATTTT. Translated, it gives CASRGGQANQPQHF.

This clonotype was detected many times. V is TRBV29-1 and J is TRBJ1-2; D remains unclear. V was cut by 1 base and J by 4 bases, with 16 bases left in between. Germline-derived CDR1 and CDR2 are SQVTM and ANQGSEA. The CDR3 extends over 15 amino acids. CDR3 in amino acids: CSVEGPQGRVYGYTF. In nucleotides, the CDR3 is TGCAGCGTTGAAGGTCCACAAGGCCGGGTCTATGGCTACACCTTC.

This clonotype was seen repeatedly, ten times or more. This chain joins TRBV12-3 or TRBV12-4 and TRBJ1-2, with 9 bases aligning to TRBD1. The CDR3 is 15 amino acids. V dropped 6 bases and J dropped 3; count of bases not matched to a gene: 8. The CDR3 coding sequence is TGTGCCAGCAGGCCCCCGGGACAGGGATACTATGGCTACACCTTC. The encoded protein is CASRPPGQGYYGYTF.

Many counts were recorded for this clonotype. The V gene is TRBV6-1, the J gene TRBJ1-1; D unresolved. The germline CDR1 and CDR2 sequences are MNHNS and SASEGT. CDR3 length: 11 residues. The V end lost 6 bases, the J end lost 1 base, and 3 bases lay between the germline ends. The CDR3 protein is CASRQNTEAFF. In DNA form, the CDR3 reads TGTGCCAGCAGGCAGAACACTGAAGCTTTCTTT.

In its sample, this clonotype was seen many times. V and J are TRBV4-3 and TRBJ2-3; 7 nucleotides line up with TRBD2. CDR3 length: 17 residues. Germline loops: CDR1 LGHNA, CDR2 YSLEER. V shed 0 bases and J 4 bases; nucleotides not matched to a gene: 10. The CDR3 sequence is CASSQDLAGDGADTQYF. As DNA, the CDR3 is TGCGCCAGCAGCCAAGATCTCGCGGGGGACGGGGCAGATACGCAGTATTTT.

This clonotype was counted at least ten times. The chain uses TRBV2 and TRBJ1-2; weak D call: TRBD1 (6 bases). Looked up from germline, CDR1 is SNHLY and CDR2 is FYNNEI. The CDR3 contains 15 residues. V was clipped by 1 base and J by 4 bases, with 13 bases between them. In nucleotides, the CDR3 is TGTGCCAGCAGTGAAGTCGGCAGGGGTGCCTATGGCTACACCTTC. It encodes CASSEVGRGAYGYTF.

This clonotype was recorded at least ten times. DNA of the CDR3: TGCGCCAGCAGTCAGACTAGCCCTCCTACCGGGGAGCTGTTTTTT. It is translated as CASSQTSPPTGELFF. This chain uses TRBV5-1 with TRBJ2-2, with 7 positions matching TRBD2. V shed 5 bases and J 5 bases; nucleotides not matched to a gene: 9. Germline-derived CDR1 and CDR2 are SGHRS and YFSETQ. This CDR3 comprises 15 residues.

Many counts were recorded for this clonotype. The V gene is TRBV27, the J gene TRBJ2-5, with D perhaps assigned TRBD1 or TRBD2 (6 bases each). This CDR3 has 16 residues. CDR1 is MNHEY and CDR2 is SMNVEV in the germline V gene (reference sequence). Between the trimmed V and J ends, which lost 1 base and 4 bases, there was a span of 16 bases. In nucleotides, the CDR3 is TGTGCCAGCAGTTTATTCCCGTTGGGGGGCGCAGAGACCCAGTACTTC. This gives the protein CASSLFPLGGAETQYF.

This clonotype was detected many times. The gene calls are TRBV12-3 or TRBV12-4 and TRBJ2-2; no clear D gene. This CDR3 region has 13 residues. The V and J ends lost 2 bases and 1 base respectively, with 2 bases between them. The CDR3, as DNA: TGTGCCAGCAGTTTACGGAACACCGGGGAGCTGTTTTTT. Encoded protein: CASSLRNTGELFF.

This clonotype was counted at least ten times. The chain recombines TRBV5-5 with TRBJ1-1; D ambiguous. Trimming took off 4 bases at V and 1 base at J, with 5 bases between the two ends. Germline CDR1 is SGHKS and CDR2 is YYEKEE (reference sequence). CDR3 length equals 12 residues. The CDR3 spells CASSGPNTEAFF. CDR3 bases: TGTGCCAGCAGCGGACCGAACACTGAAGCTTTCTTT.

This clonotype was counted ten times or more. The chain carries TRBV28 and TRBJ2-7; no reliable D call. Germline CDR1 MDHEN, CDR2 SYDVKM. CDR3 length: 14 amino acids. Trimming pared 5 bases from V and 4 bases from J, leaving 15 bases between. The CDR3 loop is CASSRSRTMYEQYF. The CDR3 region has the DNA TGTGCCAGCAGTAGGTCAAGGACGATGTACGAGCAGTACTTC.

This clonotype showed up many times. V and J are TRBV6-5 and TRBJ1-5; TRBD1 aligns across 9 bases. From germline, CDR1 is MNHEY and CDR2 SVGAGI. J gave up 3 bases and V 4 bases, and 4 bases lay outside the gene matches. This CDR3 region has 15 residues. The CDR3: CASSSTGGSNQPQHF. DNA of the CDR3: TGTGCCAGCAGTTCCACAGGGGGCTCCAATCAGCCCCAGCATTTT.

This clonotype turned up a few times. The chain has TRBV5-6 and TRBJ1-2, with D uncertain. V lost 4 bases to trimming and J lost 2 bases, with 6 bases between them. There are 12 residues in the CDR3. Looked up from germline, CDR1 is SGHDT and CDR2 is YYEEEE. This CDR3 reads CASSGRNYGYTF. CDR3 sequence (DNA): TGTGCCAGCAGCGGACGGAACTATGGCTACACCTTC.

This clonotype was seen repeatedly, ten times or more. This chain uses TRBV6-5 with TRBJ2-6; D is possibly TRBD1 (5 bases). The CDR3 contains 20 residues. The V end lost 5 bases, the J end lost 0 bases, and 23 bases lay between the germline ends. Germline-derived CDR1 and CDR2 are MNHEY and SVGAGI. The CDR3: CASSRSGIGPPNSGANVLTF. As DNA, the CDR3 is TGTGCCAGCAGTCGATCAGGGATCGGTCCACCCAACTCTGGGGCCAACGTCCTGACTTTC.

A few counts support this clonotype. This chain connects TRBV7-2 to TRBJ2-1, with 10 bases identical to TRBD2. This CDR3 is 15 amino acids long. The V gene's germline CDR1 is SGHTA and CDR2 FQGNSA. The trim removed 5 bases at V and 4 bases at J, leaving 5 bases unmatched. The CDR3 DNA sequence: TGTGCCAGCAGCCAAGCGGGGGGGCAGTACAATGAGCAGTTCTTC. This sequence encodes CASSQAGGQYNEQFF.

This clonotype came up many times. The chain carries TRBV29-1 and TRBJ2-5; D possibly uses TRBD1 or TRBD2 (5 bases each). This CDR3 is built from 13 residues. V gave up 3 bases and J gave up 4 bases, with 12 bases separating them. Germline CDR1 SQVTM, CDR2 ANQGSEA. The CDR3 reads CSVDGVGGETQYF. The CDR3 DNA reads TGCAGCGTTGATGGCGTTGGGGGAGAGACCCAGTACTTC.

To note about this clonotype: This could be a read error, since a much larger clone is one nucleotide away. V usage is TRBV5-5 and J usage is TRBJ1-3; D remains unclear. Germline V gene lookup returns CDR1 SGHKS and CDR2 YYEKEE (reference sequence). This CDR3 region has 15 residues. CDR3 in amino acids: CASSSYGTSGDTIYF. The CDR3 DNA reads TGTGCCAGCAGCTCTTACGGAACCTCTGGAGACACCATATATTTT.